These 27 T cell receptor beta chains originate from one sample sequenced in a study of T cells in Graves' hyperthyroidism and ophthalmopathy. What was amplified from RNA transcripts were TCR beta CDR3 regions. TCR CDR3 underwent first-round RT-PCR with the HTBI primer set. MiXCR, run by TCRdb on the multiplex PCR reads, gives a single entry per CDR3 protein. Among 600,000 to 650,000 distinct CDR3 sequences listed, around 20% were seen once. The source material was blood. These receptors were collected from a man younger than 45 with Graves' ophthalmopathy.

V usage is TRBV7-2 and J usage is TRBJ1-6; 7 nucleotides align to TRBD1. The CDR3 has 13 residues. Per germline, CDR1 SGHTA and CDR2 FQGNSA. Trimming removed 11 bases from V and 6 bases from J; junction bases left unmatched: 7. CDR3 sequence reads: CAAVTGSNSPLHF. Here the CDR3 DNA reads TGTGCCGCGGTGACAGGGAGTAATTCACCCCTCCACTTT.

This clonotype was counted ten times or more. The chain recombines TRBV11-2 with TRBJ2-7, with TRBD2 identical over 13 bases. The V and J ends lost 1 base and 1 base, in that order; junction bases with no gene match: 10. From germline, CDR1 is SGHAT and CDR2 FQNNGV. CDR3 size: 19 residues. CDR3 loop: CASSLGTSGRRGMSYEQYF. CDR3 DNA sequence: TGTGCCAGCAGCTTAGGGACTAGCGGGAGAAGAGGAATGTCCTACGAGCAGTACTTC.

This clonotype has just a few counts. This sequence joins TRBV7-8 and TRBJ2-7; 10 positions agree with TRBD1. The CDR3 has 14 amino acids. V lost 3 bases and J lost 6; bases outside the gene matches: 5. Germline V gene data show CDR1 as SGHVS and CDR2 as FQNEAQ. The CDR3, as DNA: TGTGCCAGCAGCTTGCGAGGGACAGGGGTCGAGCAGTACTTC. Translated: CASSLRGTGVEQYF.

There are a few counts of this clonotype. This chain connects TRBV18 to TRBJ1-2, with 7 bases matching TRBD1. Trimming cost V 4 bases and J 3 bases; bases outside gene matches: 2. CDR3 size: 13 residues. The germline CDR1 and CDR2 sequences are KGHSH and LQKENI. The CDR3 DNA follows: TGTGCCAGCTCACAAGGGACAGACTATGGCTACACCTTC. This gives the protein CASSQGTDYGYTF.

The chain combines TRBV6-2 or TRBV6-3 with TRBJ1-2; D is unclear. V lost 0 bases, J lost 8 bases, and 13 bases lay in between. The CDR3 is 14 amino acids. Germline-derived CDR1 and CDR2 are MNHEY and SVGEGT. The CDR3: CASSYSIAHGGYTF. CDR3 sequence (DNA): TGTGCCAGCAGTTACTCGATAGCCCACGGCGGCTACACCTTC.

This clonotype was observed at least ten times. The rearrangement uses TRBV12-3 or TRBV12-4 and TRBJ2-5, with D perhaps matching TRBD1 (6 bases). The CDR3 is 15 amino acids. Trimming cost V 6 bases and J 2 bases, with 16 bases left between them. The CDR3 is CASRYTSGAQETQYF. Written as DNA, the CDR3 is TGTGCCAGCAGATACACTTCAGGGGCACAAGAGACCCAGTACTTC.

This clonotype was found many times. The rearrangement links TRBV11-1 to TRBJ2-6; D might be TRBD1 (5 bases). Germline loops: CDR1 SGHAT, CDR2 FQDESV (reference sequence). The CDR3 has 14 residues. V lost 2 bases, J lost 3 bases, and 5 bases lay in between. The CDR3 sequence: CASSLQGGANVLTF. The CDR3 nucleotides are TGTGCCAGCAGCTTACAGGGTGGGGCCAACGTCCTGACTTTC. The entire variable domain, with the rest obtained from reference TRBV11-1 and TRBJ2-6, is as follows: EAEVAQSPRYKITEKSQAVAFWCDPISGHATLYWYRQILGQGPELLVQFQDESVVDDSQLPKDRFSAERLKGVDSTLKIQPAELGDSAMYLCASSLQGGANVLTFGAGSRLTVL.

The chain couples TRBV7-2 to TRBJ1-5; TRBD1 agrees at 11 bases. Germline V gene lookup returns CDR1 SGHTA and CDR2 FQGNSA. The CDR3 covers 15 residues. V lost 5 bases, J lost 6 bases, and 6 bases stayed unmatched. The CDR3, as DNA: TGTGCCAGCAGCCAGGACAGGGGGCAGGGTCAGCCCCAGCATTTT. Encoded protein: CASSQDRGQGQPQHF.

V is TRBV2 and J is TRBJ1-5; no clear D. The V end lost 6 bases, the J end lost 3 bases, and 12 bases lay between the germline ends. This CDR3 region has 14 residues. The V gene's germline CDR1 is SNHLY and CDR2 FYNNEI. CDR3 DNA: TGTGCCAGCAGGACGGACGGCTTCAATCAGCCCCAGCATTTT. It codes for CASRTDGFNQPQHF.

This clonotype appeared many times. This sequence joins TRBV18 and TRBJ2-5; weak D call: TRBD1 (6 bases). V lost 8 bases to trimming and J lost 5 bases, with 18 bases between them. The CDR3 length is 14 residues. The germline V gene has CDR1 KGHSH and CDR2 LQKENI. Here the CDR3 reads CASSPPGQGETQYF. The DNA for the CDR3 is TGTGCCAGCAGCCCACCGGGACAAGGGGAGACCCAGTACTTC.

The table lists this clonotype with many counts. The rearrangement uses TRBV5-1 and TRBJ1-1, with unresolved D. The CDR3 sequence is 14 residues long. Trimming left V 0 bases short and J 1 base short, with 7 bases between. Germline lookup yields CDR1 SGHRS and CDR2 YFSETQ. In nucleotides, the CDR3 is TGCGCCAGCAGCTTGGCCCAGCAGAACACTGAAGCTTTCTTT. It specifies CASSLAQQNTEAFF.

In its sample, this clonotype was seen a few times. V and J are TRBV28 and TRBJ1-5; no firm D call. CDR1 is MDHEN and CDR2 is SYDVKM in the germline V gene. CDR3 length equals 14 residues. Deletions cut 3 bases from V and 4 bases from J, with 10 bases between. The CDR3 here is CASSFTRINQPQHF. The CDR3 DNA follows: TGTGCCAGCAGTTTCACACGTATAAATCAGCCCCAGCATTTT.

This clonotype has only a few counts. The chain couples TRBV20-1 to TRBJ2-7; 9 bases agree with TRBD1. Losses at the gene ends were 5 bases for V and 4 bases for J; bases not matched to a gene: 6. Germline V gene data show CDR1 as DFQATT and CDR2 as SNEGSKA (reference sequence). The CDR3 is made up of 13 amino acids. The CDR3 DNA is TGCAGTGCTGAGACAGGGGGGGATTACGAGCAGTACTTC. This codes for CSAETGGDYEQYF.

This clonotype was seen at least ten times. In DNA form, the CDR3 reads TGTGCCTGGACGGGGACAGACTTCCCCGGTGAAAAACTGTTTTTT. Encoded protein: CAWTGTDFPGEKLFF. V is TRBV30 and J is TRBJ1-4; 7 bases align to TRBD1. The J segment lost 7 bases and the V segment lost 4 bases, leaving 12 bases of the junction unmatched. The CDR3 totals 15 residues. In germline, CDR1 is GTSNPN, CDR2 SVGIG (reference sequence).

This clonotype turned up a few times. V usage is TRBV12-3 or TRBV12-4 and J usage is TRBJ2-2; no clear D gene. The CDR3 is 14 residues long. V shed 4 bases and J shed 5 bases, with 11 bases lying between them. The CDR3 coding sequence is TGTGCCAGCAGTTCCTGGACCGAGACCGGGGAGCTGTTTTTT. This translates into CASSSWTETGELFF.

CDR3 sequence (DNA): TGCAGCGTTGGGAAACAGGGTAACTATGGCTACACCTTC. This encodes CSVGKQGNYGYTF. The chain recombines TRBV29-1 with TRBJ1-2, with D perhaps TRBD1 (6 bases). V lost 4 bases and J lost 1, with 10 bases in between. This CDR3 contains 13 residues. Looked up from germline, CDR1 is SQVTM and CDR2 is ANQGSEA.

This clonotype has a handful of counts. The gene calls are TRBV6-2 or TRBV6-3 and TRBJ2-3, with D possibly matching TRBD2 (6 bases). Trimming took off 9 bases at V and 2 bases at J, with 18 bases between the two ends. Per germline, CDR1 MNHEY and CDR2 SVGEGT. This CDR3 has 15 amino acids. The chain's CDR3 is CASNKEPDYTDTQYF. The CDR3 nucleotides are TGTGCCAGTAATAAGGAGCCGGACTACACAGATACGCAGTATTTT.

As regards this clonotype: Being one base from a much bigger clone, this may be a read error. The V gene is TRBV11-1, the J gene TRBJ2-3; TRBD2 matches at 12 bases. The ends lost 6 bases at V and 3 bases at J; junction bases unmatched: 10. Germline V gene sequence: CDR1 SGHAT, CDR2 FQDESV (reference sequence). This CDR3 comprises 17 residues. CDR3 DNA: TGTGCCAGCAGTCCCACTAGGACTAGCGGGGTAACAGATACGCAGTATTTT. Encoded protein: CASSPTRTSGVTDTQYF.

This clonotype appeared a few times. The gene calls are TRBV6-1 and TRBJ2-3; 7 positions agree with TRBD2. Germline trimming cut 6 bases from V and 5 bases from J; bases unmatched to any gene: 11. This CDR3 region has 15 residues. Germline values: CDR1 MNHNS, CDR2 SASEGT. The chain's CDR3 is CASRNGGGPGDTQYF. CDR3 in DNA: TGTGCCAGCAGAAATGGGGGAGGGCCCGGAGATACGCAGTATTTT.

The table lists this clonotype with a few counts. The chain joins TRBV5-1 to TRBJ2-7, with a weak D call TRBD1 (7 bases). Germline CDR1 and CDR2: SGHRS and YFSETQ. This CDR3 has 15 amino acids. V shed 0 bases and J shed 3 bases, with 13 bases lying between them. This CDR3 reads CASSLDPGGGYEQYF. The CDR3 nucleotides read TGCGCCAGCAGCTTGGACCCAGGGGGAGGCTACGAGCAGTACTTC.

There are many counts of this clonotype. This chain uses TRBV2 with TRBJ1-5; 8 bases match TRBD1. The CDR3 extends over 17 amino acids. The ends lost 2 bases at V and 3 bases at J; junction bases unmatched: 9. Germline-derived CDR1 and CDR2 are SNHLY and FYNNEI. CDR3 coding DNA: TGTGCCAGCAGTGAAAGAGGACAGGGACTGAACAATCAGCCCCAGCATTTT. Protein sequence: CASSERGQGLNNQPQHF.

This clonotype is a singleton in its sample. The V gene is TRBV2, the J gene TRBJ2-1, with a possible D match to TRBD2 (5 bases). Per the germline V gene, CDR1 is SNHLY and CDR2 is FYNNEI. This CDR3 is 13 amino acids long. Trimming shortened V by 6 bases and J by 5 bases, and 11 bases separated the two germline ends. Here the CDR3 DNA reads TGTGCCAGCAGCCTGGACTTTCACAATGAGCAGTTCTTC. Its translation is CASSLDFHNEQFF. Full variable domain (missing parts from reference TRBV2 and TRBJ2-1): EPEVTQTPSHQVTQMGQEVILRCVPISNHLYFYWYRQILGQKVEFLVSFYNNEISEKSEIFDDQFSVERPDGSNFTLKIRSTKLEDSAMYFCASSLDFHNEQFFGPGTRLTVL.

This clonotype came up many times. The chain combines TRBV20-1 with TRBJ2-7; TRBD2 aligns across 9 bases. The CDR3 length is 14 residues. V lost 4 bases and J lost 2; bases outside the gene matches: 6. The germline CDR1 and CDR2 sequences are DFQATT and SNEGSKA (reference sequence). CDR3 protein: CSAMGLAGTYEQYF. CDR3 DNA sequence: TGCAGTGCTATGGGGCTAGCGGGAACCTACGAGCAGTACTTC.

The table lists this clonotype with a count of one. CDR3 sequence (DNA): TGCAGCGTAGGCGGGGCTGCCTACGAGCAGTACTTC. Translating it yields CSVGGAAYEQYF. The chain combines TRBV29-1 with TRBJ2-7, with D tentatively TRBD2 (6 bases). Germline V lookup: CDR1 SQVTM, CDR2 ANQGSEA. Trimming removed 6 bases at V and 2 bases at J, with 11 bases between. The CDR3 is 12 residues long.

The CDR3 is CASSQEKGQGAHSYTEAFF. The CDR3 coding sequence is TGCGCCAGCAGCCAAGAGAAGGGACAGGGGGCACATTCGTACACTGAAGCTTTCTTT. This chain connects TRBV4-3 to TRBJ1-1; 12 positions agree with TRBD1. Germline loops: CDR1 LGHNA, CDR2 YSLEER. CDR3 length equals 19 residues. V lost 0 bases to trimming and J lost 3 bases; unmatched junction nucleotides: 11.

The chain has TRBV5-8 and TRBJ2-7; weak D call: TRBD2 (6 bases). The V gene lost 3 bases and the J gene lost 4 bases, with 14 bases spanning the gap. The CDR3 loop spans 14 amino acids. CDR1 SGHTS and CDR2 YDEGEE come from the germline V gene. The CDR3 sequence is CASSWGDGEYEQYF. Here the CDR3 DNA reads TGTGCCAGCAGCTGGGGGGACGGGGAGTACGAGCAGTACTTC.

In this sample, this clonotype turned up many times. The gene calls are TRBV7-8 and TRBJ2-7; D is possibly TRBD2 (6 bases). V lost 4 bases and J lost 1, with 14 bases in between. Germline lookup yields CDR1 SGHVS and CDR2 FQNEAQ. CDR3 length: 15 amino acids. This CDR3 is CASSSDRDSSYEQYF. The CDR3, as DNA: TGTGCCAGCAGCTCAGACCGGGACTCTTCCTACGAGCAGTACTTC.